This T cell receptor (beta chain) comes out of a study of human T cells and chemical hapten exposure. Germline V lookup: CDR1 MNHEY, CDR2 SMNVEV (reference sequence). The CDR3 spans 14 residues. The V and J ends lost 2 bases and 5 bases respectively, with 7 bases between them. Unfractionated whole blood was the source from which total RNA was extracted. In the library, unique molecular identifiers were attached to individual cDNA molecules. TCRdb called the reads again in MiXCR, with one record for every CDR3 protein. The table lists 95,000 to 150,000 distinct CDR3 sequences, over 7.5% of them singletons.

Input material: whole blood. The chain links TRBV27 to TRBJ1-6; D call uncertain. The receptor comes from a human donor in good health. Some clones in this sample may be carry-over from other donors' samples. The CDR3, as DNA: TGTGCCAGCAGTTTAGTCGGAGATAATTCACCCCTCCACTTT. It is translated as CASSLVGDNSPLHF.